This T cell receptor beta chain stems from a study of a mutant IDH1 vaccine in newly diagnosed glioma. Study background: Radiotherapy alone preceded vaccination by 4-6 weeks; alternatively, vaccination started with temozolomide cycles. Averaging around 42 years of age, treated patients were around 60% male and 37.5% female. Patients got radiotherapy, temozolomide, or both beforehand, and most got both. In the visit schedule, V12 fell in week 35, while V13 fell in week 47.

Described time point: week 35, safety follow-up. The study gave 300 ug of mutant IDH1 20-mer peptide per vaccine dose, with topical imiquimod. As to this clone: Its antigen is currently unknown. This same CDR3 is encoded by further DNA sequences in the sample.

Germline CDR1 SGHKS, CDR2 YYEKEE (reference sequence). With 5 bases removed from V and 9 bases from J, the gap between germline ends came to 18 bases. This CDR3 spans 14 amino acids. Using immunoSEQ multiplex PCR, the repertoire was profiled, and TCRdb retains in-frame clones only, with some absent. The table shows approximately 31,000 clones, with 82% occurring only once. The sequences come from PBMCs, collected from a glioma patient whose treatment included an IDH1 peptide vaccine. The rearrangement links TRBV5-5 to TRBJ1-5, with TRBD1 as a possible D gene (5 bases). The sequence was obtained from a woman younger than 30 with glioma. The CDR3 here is CASRGDMNSRPQHF. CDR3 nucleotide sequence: TGTGCCAGCAGGGGGGATATGAACTCTCGGCCCCAGCATTTT.